This entry lists 24 T cell receptor beta chains sequenced from one sample in a study of PD-1 blockade in classical Hodgkin lymphoma. Time point indicated: newly diagnosed, previously untreated cHL patient sample. Assay: immunoSEQ multiplex PCR; the TCRdb copy retains only in-frame clones and omits some. The repertoire holds fewer than 90,000 clones, with over 90% as singletons. Sequences were obtained from peripheral blood mononuclear cells (PBMCs). The receptors shown here come from a human donor with classical Hodgkin lymphoma.

The V and J genes are TRBV11-2 and TRBJ2-7, with 9 bases fitting TRBD2. The CDR3 sequence is 15 residues long. CDR1 SGHAT and CDR2 FQNNGV come from the germline V gene. The ends lost 0 bases at V and 4 bases at J; junction bases unmatched: 4. CDR3 protein: CASSLEGSGRYEQYF. The CDR3 nucleotides read TGTGCCAGCAGCTTAGAGGGTAGCGGGAGATACGAGCAGTACTTC.

CDR3 DNA sequence: TGTGCCAGCAGCAACCCTTCAGAGGAAGAGACCCAGTACTTC. Its translation is CASSNPSEEETQYF. This chain joins TRBV21-1 and TRBJ2-5; the D call in the table, TRBD2, was not verified against the DNA. TRBV21-1 is termed a pseudogene. The CDR3 sequence is 14 residues long.

V and J are TRBV19 and TRBJ2-1, with D possibly matching TRBD2 (6 bases). This CDR3 contains 12 residues. From germline, CDR1 is LNHDA and CDR2 SQIVND (reference sequence). With 9 bases removed from V and 7 bases from J, the gap between germline ends came to 13 bases. The DNA for the CDR3 is TGTGCCAGCCGGGCCCGGGGGAATGAGCAGTTCTTC. This gives the protein CASRARGNEQFF.

This clone was picked up one time. The rearrangement links TRBV11-2 to TRBJ1-5, with D possibly TRBD1 on 5 matching bases. CDR1 SGHAT and CDR2 FQNNGV come from the germline V gene. The germline V and J ends were trimmed by 0 bases and 2 bases, with 8 bases remaining between them. CDR3 length: 15 amino acids. The CDR3: CASSLDGAGNQPQHF. CDR3 bases: TGTGCCAGCAGCTTAGATGGGGCAGGCAATCAGCCCCAGCATTTT.

This chain joins TRBV7-2 and TRBJ2-4; D gene unclear. CDR3 size: 12 residues. Germline V gene data show CDR1 as SGHTA and CDR2 as FQGNSA. V lost 5 bases and J 4 bases, leaving 6 bases between the germline ends. The CDR3 loop is CASSGTKNIQYF. The CDR3 bases are TGTGCCAGCAGCGGAACAAAAAACATTCAGTACTTC.

The table lists this clone with a count of one. The chain employs TRBV5-1 and TRBJ2-3; 9 nucleotides line up with TRBD2. This CDR3 contains 16 residues. Germline V CDR1 and CDR2: SGHRS, YFSETQ. Losses at the gene ends were 2 bases for V and 3 bases for J; bases not matched to a gene: 7. This CDR3 is CASSLAGGGGTDTQYF. As DNA, the CDR3 is TGCGCCAGCAGCTTAGCGGGAGGAGGCGGAACAGATACGCAGTATTTT.

The V and J genes are TRBV5-1 and TRBJ1-3; a possible D gene is TRBD1 (6 bases). This CDR3 spans 14 amino acids. The germline CDR1 and CDR2 sequences are SGHRS and YFSETQ. Trimming pared 2 bases from V and 4 bases from J, leaving 10 bases between. CDR3 protein: CASSFGGQGNTIYF. In DNA form, the CDR3 reads TGCGCCAGCAGCTTCGGGGGACAAGGAAACACCATATATTTT.

V gene TRBV23-1 combines with J gene TRBJ2-1, with D possibly being TRBD2 (5 bases). TRBV23-1 is assigned to the ORF class and has an uncertain function. The length of the CDR3 is 17 residues. Between the trimmed V and J ends, which lost 0 bases and 2 bases, there was a span of 14 bases. CDR3 amino acids: CASSQSRRVNPYNEQFF. The CDR3 nucleotides are TGCGCCAGCAGTCAATCGCGGCGGGTTAACCCCTACAATGAGCAGTTCTTC.

CDR3 DNA: TGCGCCAGCAGCCAAGTACATGACTACGAGCAGTACTTC. As protein: CASSQVHDYEQYF. This sequence joins TRBV4-1 and TRBJ2-7; D remains unclear. Trimming pared 1 base from V and 3 bases from J, leaving 7 bases between. The CDR3 is made up of 13 amino acids. Germline lookup yields CDR1 MGHRA and CDR2 YSYEKL.

The chain joins TRBV2 to TRBJ1-1; D not certain. This CDR3 is built from 8 residues. Between the trimmed V and J ends, which lost 4 bases and 10 bases, there was a span of 1 base. CDR1 SNHLY and CDR2 FYNNEI come from the germline V gene. This CDR3 is CASSVAFF. For the CDR3, the DNA is TGTGCCAGCAGTGTAGCTTTCTTT.

The gene calls are TRBV10-3 and TRBJ1-2; 7 positions match TRBD1. V was pared by 3 bases and J by 8 bases, with 9 bases of the junction left unmatched. This CDR3 has 14 residues. Looked up from germline, CDR1 is ENHRY and CDR2 is SYGVKD. CDR3 DNA: TGTGCCATCAGTGATGGTGAGGGGGCGCGAGGCTACACCTTC. This translates into CAISDGEGARGYTF.

The J gene is TRBJ1-2, the V gene TRBV6-5; perhaps TRBD1 as D (5 bases). This CDR3 spans 16 amino acids. V lost 4 bases and J lost 6, with 21 bases in between. The germline gives CDR1 MNHEY, CDR2 SVGAGI. The CDR3 DNA sequence: TGTGCCAGCAGTTGGGTAATCTCGGCGGGACGAGATGGCTACACCTTC. Its protein is CASSWVISAGRDGYTF.

The chain recombines TRBV18 with TRBJ1-4; tentative D call: TRBD1 (5 bases). CDR1 is KGHSH, CDR2 LQKENI, per germline. V was clipped by 6 bases and J by 5 bases, with 13 bases between them. The CDR3 covers 14 residues. The CDR3: CASSLQGSNEKLFF. CDR3 bases: TGTGCCAGCTCTCTCCAGGGTTCCAATGAAAAACTGTTTTTT. Drawing the rest from reference TRBV18 and TRBJ1-4, the complete variable domain is NAGVMQNPRHLVRRRGQEARLRCSPMKGHSHVYWYRQLPEEGLKFMVYLQKENIIDESGMPKERFSAEFPKEGPSILRIQQVVRGDSAAYFCASSLQGSNEKLFFGSGTQLSVL.

This rearrangement joins TRBV5-1 to TRBJ2-3; no reliable D call. This CDR3 contains 14 residues. CDR1 SGHRS and CDR2 YFSETQ come from the germline V gene. The V and J ends lost 0 bases and 0 bases respectively, with 5 bases between them. The CDR3 spells CASSLDGSTDTQYF. CDR3 DNA: TGCGCCAGCAGCTTGGACGGGAGCACAGATACGCAGTATTTT.

This rearrangement joins TRBV7-9 to TRBJ1-4; no clear D. Per the germline V gene, CDR1 is SEHNR and CDR2 is FQNEAQ (reference sequence). The CDR3 covers 13 residues. V was pared by 1 base and J by 3 bases, with 3 bases between. The CDR3 sequence is CASSLGSNEKLFF. Written as DNA, the CDR3 is TGTGCCAGCAGCTTAGGATCTAATGAAAAACTGTTTTTT.

The rearrangement uses TRBV7-8 and TRBJ2-1; 8 nucleotides align to TRBD2. There are 15 residues in the CDR3. V dropped 5 bases and J dropped 3; count of bases not matched to a gene: 6. Looked up from germline, CDR1 is SGHVS and CDR2 is FQNEAQ. CDR3 loop: CASSTQRELYNEQFF. CDR3 coding DNA: TGTGCCAGCAGCACCCAGCGGGAGCTCTACAATGAGCAGTTCTTC.

To note about this clone: Other DNA sequences in this sample translate to the same CDR3. This chain joins TRBV5-8 and TRBJ1-1; TRBD1 aligns across 8 bases. V lost 4 bases and J lost 8; bases outside the gene matches: 4. This CDR3 spans 12 amino acids. The germline V gene has CDR1 SGHTS and CDR2 YDEGEE. The CDR3 sequence is CASSQGTGEAFF. CDR3 coding DNA: TGTGCCAGCAGCCAAGGGACAGGCGAAGCTTTCTTT.

The CDR3 DNA reads as TGTGCCAGCAGCGTTACAGGACAGGGATCTGGGGCCAACGTCCTGACTTTC. Its protein is CASSVTGQGSGANVLTF. J is TRBJ2-6 and V is TRBV11-2; 8 nucleotides match TRBD1. This CDR3 comprises 17 residues. Germline trimming cut 5 bases from V and 1 base from J; bases unmatched to any gene: 7. CDR1 is SGHAT and CDR2 is FQNNGV in the germline V gene.

In its sample, this clone was seen once. V is TRBV6-5 and J is TRBJ2-7; 10 bases align to TRBD2. J gave up 3 bases and V 6 bases, and 5 bases lay outside the gene matches. The CDR3 sequence is 14 residues long. Germline assignment: CDR1 MNHEY and CDR2 SVGAGI. The CDR3 DNA sequence: TGTGCCAGCAGACTAGCGGGGACGATCTACGAGCAGTACTTC. Translation gives CASRLAGTIYEQYF.

The chain employs TRBV7-2 and TRBJ1-2, with a weak D call TRBD1 (6 bases). Trimming took 3 bases from V and 4 from J, leaving 15 bases between them. The CDR3 has 15 residues. The germline CDR1 and CDR2 sequences are SGHTA and FQGNSA. CDR3 in DNA: TGTGCCAGCAGCTTGGCCCCAGGGGCGGGCTATGGCTACACCTTC. Translating it yields CASSLAPGAGYGYTF.

This CDR3 is CASSIMTGGNYGYTF. The CDR3 bases are TGTGCCAGCAGCATAATGACAGGGGGTAACTATGGCTACACCTTC. The chain recombines TRBV7-3 with TRBJ1-2, with 9 bases identical to TRBD1. The trim removed 5 bases at V and 1 base at J, leaving 5 bases unmatched. This CDR3 is built from 15 residues. Germline loops: CDR1 SGHTA, CDR2 FQGTGA.

This clone was seen just once. The chain uses TRBV9 and TRBJ2-2; 8 bases map to TRBD2. The CDR3 has 16 residues. Germline assignment: CDR1 SGDLS and CDR2 YYNGEE. The V segment lost 0 bases and the J segment 7 bases; nucleotides outside the gene matches: 8. The CDR3 region has the DNA TGTGCCAGCAGCGTAGTCCAGCGGGGGCGGGGCGGGGAGCTGTTTTTT. Its translation is CASSVVQRGRGGELFF. The entire variable domain, with the rest obtained from reference TRBV9 and TRBJ2-2, is as follows: DSGVTQTPKHLITATGQRVTLRCSPRSGDLSVYWYQQSLDQGLQFLIQYYNGEERAKGNILERFSAQQFPDLHSELNLSSLELGDSALYFCASSVVQRGRGGELFFGEGSRLTVL.

For the CDR3, the DNA is TGTGCCAGCAGCATCCCCCGGGGAAACACTGAAGCTTTCTTT. This codes for CASSIPRGNTEAFF. The chain recombines TRBV14 with TRBJ1-1; D gene uncertain. This CDR3 has 14 amino acids. The germline V gene has CDR1 SGHDN and CDR2 FVKESK. The germline V and J ends were trimmed by 5 bases and 2 bases, with 12 bases remaining between them.

The chain combines TRBV5-1 with TRBJ2-7; maybe TRBD2 (7 bases). The germline V and J ends were trimmed by 2 bases and 6 bases, with 18 bases remaining between them. The germline V gene encodes CDR1 SGHRS and CDR2 YFSETQ. CDR3 size: 15 residues. The CDR3 nucleotides read TGCGCCAGCAGCTTAAAGGGGGAGGGGACGGGCGAGCAGTACTTC. Translated, it gives CASSLKGEGTGEQYF.